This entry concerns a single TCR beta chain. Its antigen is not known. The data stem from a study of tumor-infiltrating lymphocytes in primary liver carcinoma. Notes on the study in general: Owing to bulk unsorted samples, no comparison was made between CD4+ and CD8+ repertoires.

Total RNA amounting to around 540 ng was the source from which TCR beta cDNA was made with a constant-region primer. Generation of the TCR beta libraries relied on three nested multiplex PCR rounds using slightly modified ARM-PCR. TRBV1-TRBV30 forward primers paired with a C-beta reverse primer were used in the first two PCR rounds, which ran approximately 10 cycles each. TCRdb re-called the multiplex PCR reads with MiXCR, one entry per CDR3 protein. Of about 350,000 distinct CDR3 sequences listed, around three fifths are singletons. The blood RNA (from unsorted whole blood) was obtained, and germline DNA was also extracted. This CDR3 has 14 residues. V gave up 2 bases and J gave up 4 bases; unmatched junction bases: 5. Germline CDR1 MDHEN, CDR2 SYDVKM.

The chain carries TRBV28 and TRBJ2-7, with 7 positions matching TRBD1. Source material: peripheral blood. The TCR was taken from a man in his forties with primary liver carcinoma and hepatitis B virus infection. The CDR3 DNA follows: TGTGCCAGCAGTTTAGACAGGGTTCGGTACGAGCAGTACTTC. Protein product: CASSLDRVRYEQYF.